One and the same sample provided the 14 T cell receptor beta chains below, sequenced in a study of OX40 agonist ivuxolimab in advanced cancers. Method: immunoSEQ multiplex PCR; TCRdb's copy keeps in-frame clones and lacks some. The data hold roughly 15,000 clones, with 85% to 90% observed a single time. This material consisted of CD4+ or CD8+ T cells sorted from blood, taken in a trial of the OX40 agonist ivuxolimab. These TCRs come from an adult with an advanced solid tumor such as melanoma, head and neck, liver or kidney cancer.

The chain employs TRBV7-2 and TRBJ2-5; D perhaps matches TRBD2 (7 bases). The V gene's germline CDR1 is SGHTA and CDR2 FQGNSA. The V gene lost 2 bases and the J gene lost 5 bases, with 15 bases spanning the gap. The CDR3 spans 15 residues. Here the CDR3 reads CASSLWGGRAETQYF. DNA of the CDR3: TGTGCCAGCAGCTTATGGGGGGGCCGAGCGGAGACCCAGTACTTC.

The chain uses TRBV27 and TRBJ1-6; D unresolved. This CDR3 has 16 amino acids. The V gene's germline CDR1 is MNHEY and CDR2 SMNVEV (reference sequence). V lost 7 bases and J 7 bases, leaving 20 bases between the germline ends. The CDR3 loop reads CASNPAASLRNSPLHF. DNA of the CDR3: TGTGCCAGCAACCCGGCCGCTAGCTTAAGGAATTCACCCCTCCACTTT.

V is TRBV19 and J is TRBJ1-5; no clear D gene. The V gene's germline CDR1 is LNHDA and CDR2 SQIVND (reference sequence). The germline V and J ends were trimmed by 5 bases and 0 bases, with 11 bases remaining between them. This CDR3 has 15 amino acids. DNA for the CDR3: TGTGCCAGTAGTCCCCTACTTAGTAGCAATCAGCCCCAGCATTTT. Translation gives CASSPLLSSNQPQHF.

The count of this clone is one. The chain recombines TRBV6-1 with TRBJ2-4, with 8 positions matching TRBD1. Per germline, CDR1 MNHNS and CDR2 SASEGT. Germline trimming cut 0 bases from V and 4 bases from J; bases unmatched to any gene: 8. The CDR3 is 17 residues long. The CDR3 spells CASSEAFGTGLKNIQYF. The DNA of the CDR3 is TGTGCCAGCAGTGAAGCTTTTGGGACAGGCCTGAAAAACATTCAGTACTTC.

This clone was observed a few times. This rearrangement joins TRBV28 to TRBJ2-1; tentatively, D is TRBD1 (6 bases). This CDR3 is 12 amino acids long. Trimming took 6 bases from V and 8 from J, leaving 11 bases between them. Germline CDR1 is MDHEN and CDR2 is SYDVKM. This chain's CDR3 is CASSHRVHEQFF. Written as DNA, the CDR3 is TGTGCCAGCAGCCACAGGGTCCATGAGCAGTTCTTC.

The chain employs TRBV2 and TRBJ2-5; D is ambiguous. With 3 bases removed from V and 1 base from J, the gap between germline ends came to 15 bases. CDR1 is SNHLY, CDR2 FYNNEI, per germline. The CDR3 length is 16 residues. CDR3 in amino acids: CASSDLGTNFQETQYF. Written as DNA, the CDR3 is TGTGCCAGCAGTGACCTGGGTACGAACTTCCAAGAGACCCAGTACTTC.

This clone was detected only once. An end of the junction differs from the germline gene, which may be a read error. V gene TRBV7-6 combines with J gene TRBJ2-2; a weak D match, TRBD1 (6 bases). This CDR3 has 14 amino acids. Germline CDR1 SGHVS, CDR2 FNYEAQ. The CDR3: CASSIRGNTGELLF. The CDR3 DNA reads as TGTGCCAGCAGCATCAGGGGCAACACCGGGGAGCTGCTTTTT.

This chain links TRBV11-2 with TRBJ1-4; D is perhaps TRBD1 (5 bases). The V gene lost 8 bases and the J gene lost 0 bases, with 7 bases spanning the gap. The germline CDR1 and CDR2 sequences are SGHAT and FQNNGV. There are 13 residues in the CDR3. The chain's CDR3 is CASSGSTNEKLFF. CDR3 coding DNA: TGTGCCAGCTCAGGGTCAACTAATGAAAAACTGTTTTTT.

The chain uses TRBV4-1 and TRBJ1-5; TRBD1 agrees at 7 bases. The germline CDR1 and CDR2 sequences are MGHRA and YSYEKL. This CDR3 is 14 amino acids long. J was trimmed by 6 bases and V by 5 bases; bases with no gene match: 7. CDR3 nucleotide sequence: TGCGCCAGCAGCGACCAACAGGGGACTCAGCCCCAGCATTTT. Protein: CASSDQQGTQPQHF.

This chain links TRBV7-6 with TRBJ2-7; D gene uncertain. This CDR3 region has 14 residues. Deletions cut 5 bases from V and 0 bases from J, with 11 bases between. The germline V gene encodes CDR1 SGHVS and CDR2 FNYEAQ. In nucleotides, the CDR3 is TGTGCCAGCAGCCCGGACGTTTCCTCCTACGAGCAGTACTTC. Translated, it gives CASSPDVSSYEQYF.

The chain has TRBV5-8 and TRBJ1-1; D call uncertain. V was trimmed by 1 base and J by 4 bases, leaving 8 bases between them. The CDR3 has 13 amino acids. Germline V gene lookup returns CDR1 SGHTS and CDR2 YDEGEE. CDR3 coding DNA: TGTGCCAGCAGCTTGCGACACCTCACTGAAGCTTTCTTT. Translating gives CASSLRHLTEAFF.

The chain recombines TRBV13 with TRBJ2-5, with D maybe TRBD2 (5 bases). Trimming took 0 bases from V and 2 from J, leaving 7 bases between them. Looked up from germline, CDR1 is PRHDT and CDR2 is FYEKMQ (reference sequence). CDR3 length: 14 residues. CDR3 protein: CASSLGGNQETQYF. CDR3 nucleotides: TGTGCCAGCAGCTTAGGCGGGAATCAAGAGACCCAGTACTTC.

The gene calls are TRBV4-3 and TRBJ1-2; D is undetermined. V lost 0 bases to trimming and J lost 3 bases, with 5 bases between them. CDR1 LGHNA and CDR2 YSLEER come from the germline V gene. The CDR3 has 13 residues. The DNA for the CDR3 is TGCGCCAGCAGCCAAGAGCGGTACTATGGCTACACCTTC. This gives the protein CASSQERYYGYTF.

In this sample, this clone turned up a few times. The V call is TRBV7-9, the J call TRBJ1-5; D gene uncertain. Per the germline V gene, CDR1 is SEHNR and CDR2 is FQNEAQ (reference sequence). V lost 5 bases, J lost 12 bases, and 14 bases lay in between. The CDR3 is made up of 12 amino acids. CDR3 DNA: TGTGCCAGCAGCCTGGACGGCCGCGACCAGCATTTT. It codes for CASSLDGRDQHF.